This T cell receptor beta chain was sequenced in a study of graft-versus-host responses after intestinal transplantation. Sequencing was performed with immunoSEQ multiplex PCR; in TCRdb, only in-frame clones are kept and a portion is missing. In the table there are approximately 99,000 clones, around 90% of which are singletons. Worth noting for this clone: The antigen remains unidentified.

Germline V lookup: CDR1 MDHEN, CDR2 SYDVKM. Trimming stripped 3 bases from V and 5 bases from J, with 5 bases between. The CDR3 extends over 11 amino acids. The receptor's source is a human donor who was the organ donor for an intestinal transplant. Sequences were derived from unstimulated CD8+ T cells sorted from spleen or lymph node cells, sampled before transplant. The chain is built from TRBV28 and TRBJ2-7; tentatively, D is TRBD1 (5 bases). The CDR3 sequence: CASSFRDEQYF. CDR3 nucleotide sequence: TGTGCCAGCAGTTTCAGGGACGAGCAGTACTTC.